This T cell receptor (beta chain) was recovered during a study of blood T cell repertoires in COVID-19 (dated by TCRdb to 2019 to 2021). About the full investigation: Samples covering the acute and convalescent phases of COVID-19 were provided by collaborators in the United States, Italy and Spain. Sample metadata almost always included a de-identified subject ID, COVID-19 status, age in years and sex. Deeply sampled blood TCRbeta repertoires from subjects exposed to, actively infected with, or recovered from COVID-19 were included in the dataset. Where HLA class I and class II types were available, the types were taken from metadata supplied by the sample provider, not from assay-based typing. The material from the prospective study consisted of cDNA or gDNA derived from T cells, B-cell-depleted T cells, or PBMCs. The samples were drawn from two sources: the first 160 participants of the ongoing ImmuneRACE study, and approximately 1,300 subjects contributed by 6 global collaborators. A freely available public database, intended as a resource for researchers studying the immune response to SARS-CoV-2, is where the repertoires were released.

TCRbeta CDR3 regions were amplified from genomic DNA using the immunoSEQ Assay, a bias-controlled multiplex PCR. The authors processed their data as follows. Nucleated cell counts per sample were estimated from amplification of reference gene primers within the assay. To quantify the absolute abundance of each unique TCRbeta CDR3 rearrangement, sequence reads were collapsed and filtered. Productive Simpson clonality was computed per sample as the square root of Simpson's diversity index over productive rearrangements. TCRdb limited this immuneACCESS table to in-frame rearrangements with V and J called. A share of clones is missing; checked studies link under half to unresolved V genes, and the rest is unexplained. For V, J and clone size, that table is used; D and trimming come from the DNA. The sample table records about 120,000 clones; 70% to 90% of these occur just once. Less than 5% of the sample is in the top ten clones.

Counted from cysteine to phenylalanine, this CDR3 has 15 amino acids. This entry keeps only the CDR3 DNA: 45 bases, framed from base 1. The germline V gene sets CDR1 to KGHDR and CDR2 to SFDVKD. V loses 3 bases, J loses 4 bases, and the germline ends lie 14 bases apart. The collaborating institutions used their own protocols to collect whole blood in K2EDTA tubes. Collaborator samples were shipped for TCRbeta analysis as frozen whole blood, isolated PBMCs, or DNA extracted from either sample type. On the study overall, not on this receptor specifically: How much clinical and demographic metadata was included differed by source and by participant, and the metadata was provided uncurated.

A word on this clone: The antigen this receptor binds is unknown. Nothing much larger sits one base from this clone, and base qualities are not available.

The source material was peripheral blood. The V and J segments used are TRBV24-1 and TRBJ2-5; the D gene identity is not certain. The TCR originated in a man between 40 and 49 years old with acute or convalescent COVID-19. The nucleotide sequence is given as TGTGCCACCAGTGATGGGCCAGGTCCCGGAGAGACCCAGTACTTC. Translated, this is CATSDGPGPGETQYF.